This TCR beta chain was identified in a study of blood T cell repertoires in COVID-19. About the study: The origin of the acute and convalescent COVID-19 samples was the United States, Italy and Spain. PBMCs, B-cell-depleted T cells, or T cells were the source of the cDNA or gDNA that made up the material.

One Seattle source followed patients from active infection through their disease course. Per the original data handling: It was from reference gene primer amplification that nucleated cell counts were estimated. Data came from immunoSEQ multiplex PCR; TCRdb stores just in-frame clones and leaves some out. That table supplies the V and J calls and clone size; D and trimming were determined from the DNA. Of 300,000 to 400,000 clones in the sample, roughly nine tenths were seen once. CDR1 is LGHDT and CDR2 is YNNKEL in the germline V gene (reference sequence). V was clipped by 3 bases and J by 0 bases; unmatched bases: 0. CDR3 length: 15 amino acids.

Sequencing was performed on peripheral blood. This rearrangement joins TRBV3-1 (or the pseudogene TRBV3-2) to TRBJ2-1, with 9 bases lining up with TRBD2. This TCR derives from a woman in her twenties or thirties with COVID-19, enrolled during active disease. CDR3 region: CASSHSGGSYNEQFF. DNA of the CDR3: TGTGCCAGCAGCCATAGCGGGGGCTCCTACAATGAGCAGTTCTTC.